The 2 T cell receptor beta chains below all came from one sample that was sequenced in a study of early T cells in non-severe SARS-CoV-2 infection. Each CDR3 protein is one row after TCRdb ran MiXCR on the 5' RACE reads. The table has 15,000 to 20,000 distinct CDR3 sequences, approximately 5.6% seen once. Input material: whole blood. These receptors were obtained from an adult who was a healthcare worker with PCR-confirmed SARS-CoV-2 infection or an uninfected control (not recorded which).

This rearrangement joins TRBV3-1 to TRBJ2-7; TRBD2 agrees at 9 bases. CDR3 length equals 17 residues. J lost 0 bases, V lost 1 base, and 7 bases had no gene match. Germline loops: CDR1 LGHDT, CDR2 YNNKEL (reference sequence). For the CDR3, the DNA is TGTGCCAGCAGCCAAGGCGGGTTTAGCGGGAGCTCCTACGAGCAGTACTTC. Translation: CASSQGGFSGSSYEQYF.

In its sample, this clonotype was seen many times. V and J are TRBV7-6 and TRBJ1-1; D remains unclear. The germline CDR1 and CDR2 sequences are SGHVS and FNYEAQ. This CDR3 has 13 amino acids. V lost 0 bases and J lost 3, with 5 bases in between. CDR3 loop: CASSLAMDTEAFF. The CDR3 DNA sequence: TGTGCCAGCAGCTTAGCAATGGACACTGAAGCTTTCTTT.